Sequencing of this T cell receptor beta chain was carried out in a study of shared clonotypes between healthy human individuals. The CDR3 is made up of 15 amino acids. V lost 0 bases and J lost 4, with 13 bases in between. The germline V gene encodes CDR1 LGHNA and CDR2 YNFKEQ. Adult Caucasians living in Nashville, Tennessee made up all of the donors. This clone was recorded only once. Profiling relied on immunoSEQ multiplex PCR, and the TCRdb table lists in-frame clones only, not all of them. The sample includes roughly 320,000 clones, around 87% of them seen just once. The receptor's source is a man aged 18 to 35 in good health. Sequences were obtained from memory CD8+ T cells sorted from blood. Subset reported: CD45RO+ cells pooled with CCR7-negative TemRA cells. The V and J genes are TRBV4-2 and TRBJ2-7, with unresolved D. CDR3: CASSQDEAELYEQYF. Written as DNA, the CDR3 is TGTGCCAGCAGCCAAGATGAAGCAGAACTATACGAGCAGTACTTC.